Listed here is a single TCR beta chain. As yet, its antigen is unknown. The sample comes from a study of T cell responses to AZD1222 COVID-19 vaccine. Study information: Recipients boosted at about 4 weeks or about 12 weeks are pooled. Study-level results: Vaccine-associated CD4 TCRs spanned spike, dominant at 160-218 and 743-854. Mostly white British, mostly female donors; authors suggested clonal diversity may be underestimated.

The germline CDR1 and CDR2 sequences are SEHNR and FQNEAQ (reference sequence). Trimming left V 5 bases short and J 0 bases short, with 13 bases between. The CDR3 consists of 15 residues. TCRdb's table, derived via immunoSEQ multiplex PCR, lists solely in-frame clones and lacks some. The sample lists approximately 160,000 clones, 93% seen once, with approximately 1% in the top ten. This chain links TRBV7-9 with TRBJ1-1; perhaps TRBD1 as D (6 bases). The receptor's source is an adult in good health. Sequences were derived from peripheral blood, sampled on day 0 of AZD1222 vaccination. The CDR3 protein is CASSRDTRLNTEAFF. CDR3 coding DNA: TGTGCCAGCAGCCGGGACACTAGACTGAACACTGAAGCTTTCTTT.